A selection of T cell receptor beta chains follows, all from one sample in a study of OX40 agonist ivuxolimab in advanced cancers. The repertoire was sequenced with immunoSEQ multiplex PCR; TCRdb's copy has only in-frame clones and lacks some. The sample carries roughly 32,000 clones, 88% recorded once. The material sequenced was CD4+ or CD8+ T cells sorted from blood, taken in a trial of the OX40 agonist ivuxolimab. Source of these receptors: an adult with an advanced solid tumor such as melanoma, head and neck, liver or kidney cancer. CDR3s leave out the opening cysteine and the closing phenylalanine or tryptophan. Clone size is not always given. Where it is, it says once, few, many or a class for expanded clones.

size | J | V | CDR3
- | TRBJ2-5 | TRBV9 | ASSESGEYQETQY
- | TRBJ2-5 | TRBV5-6 | ASSLDDRLTEVAQY
- | TRBJ2-1 | TRBV10-1 | ASSERINSYNEQF
once | TRBJ2-7 | TRBV7-6 | ASSLVIGGGVQY
- | TRBJ2-1 | TRBV7-2 | ASSLVSGVNEQF
- | TRBJ2-1 | TRBV6-5 | ASSYTSYGEQF
once | TRBJ2-3 | TRBV27 | ASRLAGGRADTQY
once | TRBJ2-5 | TRBV7-9 | ASSFQPGGVGTQY
- | TRBJ2-3 | TRBV7-9 | ASRDTGGHKY
few | TRBJ1-2 | TRBV30 | AWSAGLDGYT
- | TRBJ2-7 | TRBV6-5 | ASSQTSGGADEQY
- | TRBJ2-1 | TRBV7-9 | ASSLNRDRSYNEQF
- | TRBJ1-1 | TRBV5-4 | ASSSPGGLVNTEAF
- | TRBJ2-3 | TRBV30 | AWRGADTQY
few | TRBJ2-2 | TRBV9 | ASSVAGSTGDWGGELF
- | TRBJ2-2 | TRBV9 | ASSARDANTGELF
few | TRBJ2-4 | TRBV13 | ASSFGQNIQY
- | TRBJ2-5 | TRBV28 | ASRTGTATGETQY
- | TRBJ1-2 | TRBV6-5 | ASSYSDTLYGYT
- | TRBJ2-1 | TRBV9 | ASSQDGGVFSYEQF
- | TRBJ2-1 | TRBV11-2 | ASSLGIQGNEQF
- | TRBJ2-7 | TRBV5-1 | ASSSGLAGGYEQY
- | TRBJ2-4 | TRBV27 | ASSPAALAKNIQY
- | TRBJ2-7 | TRBV9 | ASSPGTGGDEQY
once | TRBJ2-7 | TRBV7-9 | ASSFGLFEQY
- | TRBJ2-7 | TRBV10-2 | ASNKGAAYEQY
- | TRBJ2-7 | TRBV7-7 | ASSLARGALAEQY
- | TRBJ2-3 | TRBV6-5 | ASTLDGNTQY
once | TRBJ1-4 | TRBV12-5 | ASATSTDEKLF
- | TRBJ2-1 | TRBV11-2 | ASSVWAGVVNEQF
- | TRBJ2-7 | TRBV19 | ASSIGRLDEQY
- | TRBJ2-5 | TRBV7-9 | ASSLVAGEETQY
- | TRBJ2-2 | TRBV5-6 | ASSLGQGMGTGELF
- | TRBJ1-1 | TRBV11-2 | ASSGPTGKGPTEAF
- | TRBJ2-4 | TRBV29-1 | SVEDPGDRLVGNIQY
- | TRBJ2-5 | TRBV28 | ASSPPGQGVEETQY